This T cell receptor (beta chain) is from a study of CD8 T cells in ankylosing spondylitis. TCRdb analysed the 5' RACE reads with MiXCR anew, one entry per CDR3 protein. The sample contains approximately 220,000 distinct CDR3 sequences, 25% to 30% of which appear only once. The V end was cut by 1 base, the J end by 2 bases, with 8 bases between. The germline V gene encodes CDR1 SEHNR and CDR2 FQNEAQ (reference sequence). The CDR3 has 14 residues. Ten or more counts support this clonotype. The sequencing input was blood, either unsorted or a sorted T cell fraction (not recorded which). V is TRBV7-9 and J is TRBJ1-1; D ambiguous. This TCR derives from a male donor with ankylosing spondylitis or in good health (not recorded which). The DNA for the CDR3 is TGTGCCAGCAGCTTAGGCGGAACTAACACTGAAGCTTTCTTT. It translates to CASSLGGTNTEAFF.